These 19 T cell receptor beta chains were all obtained from the same sample, sequenced in a study of cytomegalovirus exposure and HLA in healthy donors. Data came from immunoSEQ multiplex PCR; TCRdb stores just in-frame clones and leaves some out. The sample records roughly 280,000 clones, 80% to 90% being singletons. The specimen sequenced was PBMCs. The receptor source for this set is a woman under 30 in good health and CMV-seronegative.

The chain couples TRBV6-6 to TRBJ1-3; D remains ambiguous. This CDR3 is 14 amino acids long. Germline lookup yields CDR1 MNHNY and CDR2 SVGAGI (reference sequence). V lost 7 bases to trimming and J lost 0 bases, with 10 bases between them. CDR3 amino acids: CASTYMSSGNTIYF. DNA of the CDR3: TGTGCCAGCACCTATATGAGCTCTGGAAACACCATATATTTT.

The rearrangement joins TRBV9 to TRBJ2-6; TRBD2 matches 8 bases. Germline CDR1 and CDR2: SGDLS and YYNGEE. The CDR3 is made up of 18 amino acids. J lost 0 bases, V lost 0 bases, and 5 bases had no gene match. The DNA for the CDR3 is TGTGCCAGCAGCGTAGCGGGGGGGCCCCTCTCTGGGGCCAACGTCCTGACTTTC. It translates to CASSVAGGPLSGANVLTF.

The J gene is TRBJ2-5, the V gene TRBV7-9; TRBD2 might be the D (5 bases). Deletions cut 6 bases from V and 5 bases from J, with 16 bases between. Per the germline V gene, CDR1 is SEHNR and CDR2 is FQNEAQ (reference sequence). The CDR3 spans 14 residues. This CDR3 reads CASRGLWEVETQYF. The CDR3 coding sequence is TGTGCCAGCAGAGGACTCTGGGAAGTCGAGACCCAGTACTTC.

The chain is built from TRBV27 and TRBJ2-1; 8 nucleotides align to TRBD2. Germline V gene sequence: CDR1 MNHEY, CDR2 SMNVEV (reference sequence). After removal of 5 bases from V and 5 bases from J, the junction contained 5 bases not matched to a gene. The CDR3 totals 14 residues. This CDR3 is CASSDSGNNNEQFF. In DNA form, the CDR3 reads TGTGCCAGCAGTGATAGCGGGAACAACAATGAGCAGTTCTTC.

This chain links TRBV29-1 with TRBJ1-1; D unresolved. The CDR3 loop spans 15 amino acids. CDR1 SQVTM and CDR2 ANQGSEA come from the germline V gene. V lost 3 bases and J lost 1, with 15 bases in between. The CDR3 DNA reads as TGCAGCGTTGATGGGAAGGGAGACCCGAACACTGAAGCTTTCTTT. Its protein is CSVDGKGDPNTEAFF.

The chain combines TRBV13 with TRBJ2-5, with 10 nucleotides matching TRBD2. The V gene's germline CDR1 is PRHDT and CDR2 FYEKMQ (reference sequence). After removal of 2 bases from V and 2 bases from J, the junction contained 14 bases not matched to a gene. The CDR3 consists of 19 residues. The CDR3 bases are TGTGCCAGCAGCTTAAAGGACCTGGGCCAGCGGGGGGGACAAGAGACCCAGTACTTC. It codes for CASSLKDLGQRGGQETQYF.

The chain's CDR3 is CASSLVAGYQNTIYF. CDR3 DNA sequence: TGTGCCAGCAGCTTAGTCGCAGGGTATCAAAACACCATATATTTT. The chain has TRBV5-8 and TRBJ1-3; TRBD1 is a possible D gene (5 bases). CDR1 and CDR2 (germline): SGHTS, YDEGEE. CDR3 length: 15 amino acids. The V end was cut by 2 bases, the J end by 6 bases, with 15 bases between.

V and J are TRBV7-9 and TRBJ2-7; TRBD1 matches at 7 bases. There are 15 residues in the CDR3. From germline, CDR1 is SEHNR and CDR2 FQNEAQ (reference sequence). Trimming removed 5 bases from V and 0 bases from J; junction bases left unmatched: 7. CDR3 loop: CASSQGWDSSYEQYF. CDR3 sequence (DNA): TGTGCCAGCAGCCAAGGGTGGGACAGCTCCTACGAGCAGTACTTC. Together with reference TRBV7-9 and TRBJ2-7, the CDR3 gives the full variable domain: DTGVSQNPRHKITKRGQNVTFRCDPISEHNRLYWYRQTLGQGPEFLTYFQNEAQLEKSRLLSDRFSAERPKGSFSTLEIQRTEQGDSAMYLCASSQGWDSSYEQYFGPGTRLTVT.

The chain is built from TRBV6-5 and TRBJ1-2; 9 bases are a match to TRBD1. The V gene's germline CDR1 is MNHEY and CDR2 SVGAGI. The CDR3 covers 15 residues. The V and J ends lost 0 bases and 5 bases, in that order; junction bases with no gene match: 4. CDR3 in DNA: TGTGCCAGCAGTTACTCGTCAGGACAGGGGTATGGCTACACCTTC. It translates to CASSYSSGQGYGYTF.

This chain joins TRBV5-1 and TRBJ2-7; 11 bases map to TRBD1. CDR3 size: 13 residues. Looked up from germline, CDR1 is SGHRS and CDR2 is YFSETQ. With 2 bases clipped from V and 6 bases from J, the junction kept 1 base outside the gene matches. This CDR3 reads CASSFGQGAEQYF. The CDR3 nucleotides are TGCGCCAGCAGCTTTGGACAGGGGGCCGAGCAGTACTTC.

The chain employs TRBV6-1 and TRBJ1-1; perhaps TRBD1 as D (5 bases). CDR3 size: 16 residues. Trimming took 1 base from V and 1 from J, leaving 13 bases between them. Germline loops: CDR1 MNHNS, CDR2 SASEGT. CDR3 DNA sequence: TGTGCCAGCAGTGAAGGGGCAGGGAGGAAGAACACTGAAGCTTTCTTT. Its protein product is CASSEGAGRKNTEAFF.

This chain joins TRBV2 and TRBJ2-6; 10 bases are a match to TRBD1. V lost 1 base, J lost 1 base, and 10 bases stayed unmatched. Germline CDR1 and CDR2: SNHLY and FYNNEI. This CDR3 has 20 amino acids. The CDR3 protein is CASSEVRGTGVWSGANVLTF. CDR3 nucleotide sequence: TGTGCCAGCAGTGAAGTGAGAGGGACAGGGGTTTGGTCTGGGGCCAACGTCCTGACTTTC.

The rearrangement uses TRBV4-3 and TRBJ2-1, with 8 bases fitting TRBD1. This CDR3 contains 14 residues. Losses at the gene ends were 1 base for V and 10 bases for J; bases not matched to a gene: 6. Germline loops: CDR1 LGHNA, CDR2 YSLEER. This CDR3 reads CASSQADRVKEQFF. The DNA of the CDR3 is TGCGCCAGCAGCCAAGCGGACAGGGTAAAAGAGCAGTTCTTC.

This rearrangement joins TRBV6-5 to TRBJ2-1; 10 bases agree with TRBD2. Trimming removed 5 bases from V and 8 bases from J; junction bases left unmatched: 6. Germline lookup yields CDR1 MNHEY and CDR2 SVGAGI. The CDR3 covers 14 residues. CDR3 coding DNA: TGTGCCAGCAGTCCCGGGACTAGCGTCCATGAGCAGTTCTTC. It yields the protein CASSPGTSVHEQFF.

The rearrangement joins TRBV7-3 to TRBJ2-2; D is unclear. Germline-derived CDR1 and CDR2 are SGHTA and FQGTGA. Trimming stripped 5 bases from V and 6 bases from J, with 13 bases between. The CDR3 totals 14 residues. This chain's CDR3 is CASSQRASAGELFF. CDR3 sequence (DNA): TGTGCCAGCAGCCAACGCGCGAGCGCCGGGGAGCTGTTTTTT.

The chain combines TRBV27 with TRBJ1-2; TRBD1 matches at 7 bases. Germline-derived CDR1 and CDR2 are MNHEY and SMNVEV (reference sequence). This CDR3 region has 13 residues. V shed 4 bases, J shed 6 bases, and the junction held 5 bases outside the gene matches. Here the CDR3 reads CASSSLTGDGYTF. CDR3 sequence (DNA): TGTGCCAGCAGTTCCCTAACAGGGGATGGCTACACCTTC.

Worth noting for this clone: Germline is not matched at one junction end, which may reflect a read error. The chain carries TRBV7-7 and TRBJ2-7; 13 positions match TRBD2. The germline V gene encodes CDR1 SSHAT and CDR2 FNYEAQ (reference sequence). The CDR3 consists of 15 residues. The CDR3 region is CASSPTSGGVYEQYF. The CDR3 DNA is TGTGCTAGCAGCCCTACTAGCGGGGGGGTCTACGAGCAGTACTTC.

There are a few counts of this clone. V usage is TRBV30 and J usage is TRBJ1-5, with D possibly being TRBD1 (5 bases). The ends were cut back, 0 bases at V and 6 bases at J, with 9 bases in the middle. Germline-derived CDR1 and CDR2 are GTSNPN and SVGIG (reference sequence). CDR3 size: 13 residues. The CDR3 region has the DNA TGTGCCTGGAGTGTAACAGGCTCTCAGCCCCAGCATTTT. Translated, it gives CAWSVTGSQPQHF. The whole variable domain, filled in from reference TRBV30 and TRBJ1-5, reads SQTIHQWPATLVQPVGSPLSLECTVEGTSNPNLYWYRQAAGRGLQLLFYSVGIGQISSEVPQNLSASRPQDRQFILSSKKLLLSDSGFYLCAWSVTGSQPQHFGDGTRLSIL.

The V gene is TRBV11-2, the J gene TRBJ2-7; TRBD1 aligns across 8 bases. The CDR3 runs to 15 residues. The trim removed 5 bases at V and 6 bases at J, leaving 12 bases unmatched. The germline V gene encodes CDR1 SGHAT and CDR2 FQNNGV. The chain's CDR3 is CASSPGTGMKGEQYF. CDR3 nucleotide sequence: TGTGCCAGCAGCCCAGGGACAGGAATGAAGGGCGAGCAGTACTTC.